Reported below is one T cell receptor beta chain. The antigen remains unidentified. With 60 Vbeta and 13 Jbeta primers, the PCR was carried out. The table came from immunoSEQ multiplex PCR; TCRdb's copy has only in-frame clones and leaves some out. The sample yields a few hundred thousand clones, 70% to 80% seen once. This record belongs to a study of cytomegalovirus exposure and HLA in healthy donors. Study-wide results and limits: Analysis was performed later, and it showed HLA-associated TCR beta chains to be more clonally expanded than equally common others. As a later analysis revealed, most CMV-associated TCR beta chains appeared HLA-restricted. A prior analysis recorded that most TCR beta V segments were productive about 90% or about 30% of the time.

The donors gave bone marrow, and they were healthy. The receptor was isolated from a girl aged 2-10 years in good health and CMV-seronegative. The specimen sequenced was PBMCs.

CDR3 coding DNA: TGTGCCAGCATTTCGACTAGCGGGACTTCAAGCTCCTACGAGCAGTACTTC. Its translation: CASISTSGTSSSYEQYF. J is TRBJ2-7 and V is TRBV2; TRBD2 matches 11 bases. From germline, CDR1 is SNHLY and CDR2 FYNNEI. V gave up 7 bases and J gave up 0 bases; unmatched junction bases: 11. The CDR3 is made up of 17 amino acids.